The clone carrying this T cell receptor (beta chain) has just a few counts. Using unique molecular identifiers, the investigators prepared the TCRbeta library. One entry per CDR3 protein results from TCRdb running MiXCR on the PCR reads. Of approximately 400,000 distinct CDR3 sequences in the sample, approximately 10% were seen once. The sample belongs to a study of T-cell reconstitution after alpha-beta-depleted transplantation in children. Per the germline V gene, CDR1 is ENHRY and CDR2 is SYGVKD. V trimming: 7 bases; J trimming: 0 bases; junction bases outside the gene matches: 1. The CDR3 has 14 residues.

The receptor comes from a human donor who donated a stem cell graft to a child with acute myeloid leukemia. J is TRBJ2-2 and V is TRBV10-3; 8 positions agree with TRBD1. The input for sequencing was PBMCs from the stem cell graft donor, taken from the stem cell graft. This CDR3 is CAIKTGANTGELFF. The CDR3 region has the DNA TGTGCCATCAAGACAGGGGCGAACACCGGGGAGCTGTTTTTT.